This entry is about one T cell receptor (beta chain). The data derive from a study of blood T cells in healthy people across ages. CDR1 is SGHRS, CDR2 YFSETQ, per germline. The CDR3 is 15 amino acids. V gave up 2 bases and J gave up 0 bases, with 11 bases separating them. The use of a sample-barcoded 5' primer and a J-beta primer mix characterized a second PCR of about 7 to 12 cycles. TCRdb passed the 5' RACE reads through MiXCR, listing each CDR3 protein once. The sample carries 1.5 million to 2 million distinct CDR3 sequences, around 50% recorded once. The sequencing input was blood. This rearrangement joins TRBV5-1 to TRBJ2-5; D perhaps matches TRBD2 (6 bases). This receptor was taken from a woman between 40 and 55 years old in good health. As DNA, the CDR3 is TGCGCCAGCAGCTTCGTAGGGAGGTACCAAGAGACCCAGTACTTC. This codes for CASSFVGRYQETQYF.